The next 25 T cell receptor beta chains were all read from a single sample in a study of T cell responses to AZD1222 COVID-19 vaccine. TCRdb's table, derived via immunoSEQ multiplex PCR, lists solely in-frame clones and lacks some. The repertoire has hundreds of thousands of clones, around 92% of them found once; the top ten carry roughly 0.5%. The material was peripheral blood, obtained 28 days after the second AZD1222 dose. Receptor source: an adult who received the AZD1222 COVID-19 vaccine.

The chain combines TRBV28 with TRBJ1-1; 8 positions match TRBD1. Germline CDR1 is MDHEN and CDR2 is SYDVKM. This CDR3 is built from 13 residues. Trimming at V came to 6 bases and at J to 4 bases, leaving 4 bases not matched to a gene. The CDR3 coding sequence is TGTGCCAGCAGACGACAGGGGAGCACTGAAGCTTTCTTT. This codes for CASRRQGSTEAFF. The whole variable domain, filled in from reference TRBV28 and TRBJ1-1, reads DVKVTQSSRYLVKRTGEKVFLECVQDMDHENMFWYRQDPGLGLRLIYFSYDVKMKEKGDIPEGYSVSREKKERFSLILESASTNQTSMYLCASRRQGSTEAFFGQGTRLTVV.

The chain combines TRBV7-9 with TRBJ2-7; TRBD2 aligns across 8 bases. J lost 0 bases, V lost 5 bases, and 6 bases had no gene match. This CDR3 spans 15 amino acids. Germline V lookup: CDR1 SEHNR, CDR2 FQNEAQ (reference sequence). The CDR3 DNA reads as TGTGCCAGCAGCCGACTAGCGCCGAGCTCCTACGAGCAGTACTTC. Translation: CASSRLAPSSYEQYF.

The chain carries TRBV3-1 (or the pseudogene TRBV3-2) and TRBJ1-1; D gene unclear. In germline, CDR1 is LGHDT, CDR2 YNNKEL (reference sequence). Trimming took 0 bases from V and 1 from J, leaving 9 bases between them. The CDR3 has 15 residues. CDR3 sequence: CASSQEIRQNTEAFF. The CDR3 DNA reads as TGTGCCAGCAGCCAAGAGATTCGACAGAACACTGAAGCTTTCTTT.

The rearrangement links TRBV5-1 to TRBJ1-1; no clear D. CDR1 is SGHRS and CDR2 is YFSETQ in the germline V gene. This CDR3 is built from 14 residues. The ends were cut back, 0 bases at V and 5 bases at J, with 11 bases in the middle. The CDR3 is CASSLERVGTEAFF. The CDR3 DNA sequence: TGCGCCAGCAGCTTGGAACGGGTGGGGACTGAAGCTTTCTTT.

CDR3 bases: TGTGCCATCAGTGAGAGGCCAGCGGACGCCTACGAGCAGTACTTC. Translating it yields CAISERPADAYEQYF. The rearrangement uses TRBV10-3 and TRBJ2-7; possibly TRBD2 for D (5 bases). In germline, CDR1 is ENHRY, CDR2 SYGVKD. CDR3 length equals 15 residues. V was shortened by 2 bases and J by 2 bases, with 13 bases between the two germline ends.

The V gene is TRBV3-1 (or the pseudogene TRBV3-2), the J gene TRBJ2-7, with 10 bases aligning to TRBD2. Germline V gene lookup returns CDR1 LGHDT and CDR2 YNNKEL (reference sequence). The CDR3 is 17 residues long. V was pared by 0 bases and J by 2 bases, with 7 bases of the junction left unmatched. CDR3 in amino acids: CASSQDSSGRGTYEQYF. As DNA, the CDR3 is TGTGCCAGCAGCCAAGATTCTAGCGGGAGAGGTACCTACGAGCAGTACTTC.

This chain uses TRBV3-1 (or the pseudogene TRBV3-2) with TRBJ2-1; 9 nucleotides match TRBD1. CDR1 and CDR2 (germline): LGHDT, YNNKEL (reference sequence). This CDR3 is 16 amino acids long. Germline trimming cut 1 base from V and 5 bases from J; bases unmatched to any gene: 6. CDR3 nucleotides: TGTGCCAGCAGCCAAGTTCGGGGACAGGGCCACAATGAGCAGTTCTTC. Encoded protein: CASSQVRGQGHNEQFF.

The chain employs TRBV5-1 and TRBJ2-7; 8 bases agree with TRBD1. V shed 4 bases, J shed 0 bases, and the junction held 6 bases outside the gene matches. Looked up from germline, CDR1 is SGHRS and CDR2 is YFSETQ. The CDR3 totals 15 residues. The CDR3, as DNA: TGCGCCAGCAGCCCACAGGGGGATGGCTCCTACGAGCAGTACTTC. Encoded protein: CASSPQGDGSYEQYF.

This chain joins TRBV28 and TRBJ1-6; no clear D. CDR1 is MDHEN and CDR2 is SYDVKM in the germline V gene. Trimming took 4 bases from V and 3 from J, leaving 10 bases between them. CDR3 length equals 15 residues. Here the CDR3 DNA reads TGTGCCAGCAGTTGGGGTGGGATCTATAATTCACCCCTCCACTTT. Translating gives CASSWGGIYNSPLHF. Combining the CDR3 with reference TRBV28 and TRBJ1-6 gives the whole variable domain DVKVTQSSRYLVKRTGEKVFLECVQDMDHENMFWYRQDPGLGLRLIYFSYDVKMKEKGDIPEGYSVSREKKERFSLILESASTNQTSMYLCASSWGGIYNSPLHFGNGTRLTVT.

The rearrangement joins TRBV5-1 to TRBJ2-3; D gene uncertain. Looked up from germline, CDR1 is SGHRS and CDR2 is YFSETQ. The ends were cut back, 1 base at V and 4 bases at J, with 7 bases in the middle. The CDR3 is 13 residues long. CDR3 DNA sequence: TGCGCCAGCAGCTTGAGGCCGCCAGATACGCAGTATTTT. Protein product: CASSLRPPDTQYF.

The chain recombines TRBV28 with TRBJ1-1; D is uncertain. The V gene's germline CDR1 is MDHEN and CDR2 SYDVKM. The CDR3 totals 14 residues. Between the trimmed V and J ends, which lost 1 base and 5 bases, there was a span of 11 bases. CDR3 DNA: TGTGCCAGCAGTTTATCTCAGGAAGGGACTGAAGCTTTCTTT. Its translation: CASSLSQEGTEAFF.

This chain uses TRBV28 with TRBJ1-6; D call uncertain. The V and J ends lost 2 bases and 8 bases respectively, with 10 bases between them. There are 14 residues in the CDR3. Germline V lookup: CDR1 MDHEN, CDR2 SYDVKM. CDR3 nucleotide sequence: TGTGCCAGCAGTTTAAGGCAGAGGGATTCACCCCTCCACTTT. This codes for CASSLRQRDSPLHF.

Here the CDR3 reads CASSFAVGSPLHF. CDR3 bases: TGTGCCAGCAGCTTTGCCGTTGGGTCACCCCTCCACTTT. The chain joins TRBV11-3 to TRBJ1-6; D uncertain. The CDR3 length is 13 residues. Germline CDR1 SGHNT, CDR2 YENEEA. V was shortened by 3 bases and J by 10 bases, with 10 bases between the two germline ends. The full variable domain, its missing parts supplied by reference TRBV11-3 and TRBJ1-6, is EAGVVQSPRYKIIEKKQPVAFWCNPISGHNTLYWYLQNLGQGPELLIRYENEEAVDDSQLPKDRFSAERLKGVDSTLKIQPAELGDSAVYLCASSFAVGSPLHFGNGTRLTVT.

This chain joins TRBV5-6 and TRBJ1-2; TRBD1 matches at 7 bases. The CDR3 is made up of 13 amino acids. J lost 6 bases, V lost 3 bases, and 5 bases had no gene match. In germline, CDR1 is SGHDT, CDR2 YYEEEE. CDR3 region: CASSYPQGDGYTF. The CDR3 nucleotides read TGTGCCAGCAGCTACCCTCAGGGGGATGGCTACACCTTC.

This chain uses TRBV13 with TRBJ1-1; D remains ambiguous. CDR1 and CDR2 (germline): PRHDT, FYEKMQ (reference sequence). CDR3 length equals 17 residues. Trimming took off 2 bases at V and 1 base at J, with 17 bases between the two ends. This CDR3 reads CASSLLAEGKGNTEAFF. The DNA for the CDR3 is TGTGCCAGCAGCTTATTGGCAGAGGGAAAAGGGAACACTGAAGCTTTCTTT.

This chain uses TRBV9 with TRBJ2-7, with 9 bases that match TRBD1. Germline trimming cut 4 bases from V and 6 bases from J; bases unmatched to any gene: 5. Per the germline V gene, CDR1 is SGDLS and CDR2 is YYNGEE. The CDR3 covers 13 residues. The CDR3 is CASSPGQGIEQYF. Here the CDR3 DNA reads TGTGCCAGCAGCCCAGGACAGGGGATCGAGCAGTACTTC. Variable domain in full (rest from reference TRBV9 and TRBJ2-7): DSGVTQTPKHLITATGQRVTLRCSPRSGDLSVYWYQQSLDQGLQFLIQYYNGEERAKGNILERFSAQQFPDLHSELNLSSLELGDSALYFCASSPGQGIEQYFGPGTRLTVT.

The CDR3 bases are TGTGCCAGCAGTTTTGGGGGACGCTCCTACGAGCAGTACTTC. Its translation: CASSFGGRSYEQYF. This chain joins TRBV28 and TRBJ2-7; D could derive from TRBD1 or TRBD2 (5 bases each). Trimming removed 3 bases from V and 0 bases from J, with 9 bases in between. The CDR3 loop spans 14 amino acids. Germline V gives CDR1 MDHEN, CDR2 SYDVKM.

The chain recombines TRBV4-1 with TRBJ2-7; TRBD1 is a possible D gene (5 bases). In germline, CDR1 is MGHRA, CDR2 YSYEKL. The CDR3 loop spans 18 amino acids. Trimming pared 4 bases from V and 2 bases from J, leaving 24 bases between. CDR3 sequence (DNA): TGCGCCAGCAGCCTCACCCCGGCCGCCAGCTCAGGGCCCTACGAGCAGTACTTC. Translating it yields CASSLTPAASSGPYEQYF.

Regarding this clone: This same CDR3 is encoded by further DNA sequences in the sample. The CDR3 is CASSPGQGSYEQYF. The CDR3 nucleotides are TGTGCCAGCAGTCCGGGACAGGGAAGCTACGAGCAGTACTTC. V usage is TRBV6-5 and J usage is TRBJ2-7; 9 nucleotides align to TRBD1. CDR1 MNHEY and CDR2 SVGAGI come from the germline V gene. J was trimmed by 3 bases and V by 5 bases; bases with no gene match: 5. The CDR3 spans 14 residues.

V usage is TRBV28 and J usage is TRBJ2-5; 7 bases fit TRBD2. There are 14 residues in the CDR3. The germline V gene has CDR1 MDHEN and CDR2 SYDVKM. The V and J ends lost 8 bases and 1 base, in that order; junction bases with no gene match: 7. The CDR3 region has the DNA TGTGCCAGCGCTGACTGGGGGGGCCAAGAGACCCAGTACTTC. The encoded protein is CASADWGGQETQYF.

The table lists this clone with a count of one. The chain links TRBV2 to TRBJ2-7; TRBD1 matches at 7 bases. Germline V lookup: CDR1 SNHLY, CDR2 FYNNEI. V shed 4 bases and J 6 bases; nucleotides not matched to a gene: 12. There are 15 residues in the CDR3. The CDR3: CASSANRQGPPEQYF. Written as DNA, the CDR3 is TGTGCCAGCAGTGCCAACCGACAGGGTCCCCCCGAGCAGTACTTC.

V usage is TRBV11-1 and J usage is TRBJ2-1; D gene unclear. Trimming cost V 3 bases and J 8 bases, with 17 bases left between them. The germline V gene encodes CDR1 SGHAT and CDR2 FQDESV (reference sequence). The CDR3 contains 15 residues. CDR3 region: CASSLSDSFEYEQFF. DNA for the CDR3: TGTGCCAGCAGCTTGAGCGACTCCTTCGAATATGAGCAGTTCTTC.

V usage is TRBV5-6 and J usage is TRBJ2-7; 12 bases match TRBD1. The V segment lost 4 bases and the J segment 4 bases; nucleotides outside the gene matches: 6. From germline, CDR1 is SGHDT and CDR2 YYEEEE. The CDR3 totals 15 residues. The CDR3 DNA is TGTGCCAGCAGCGGGACAGGGGGCATCAGATACGAGCAGTACTTC. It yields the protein CASSGTGGIRYEQYF. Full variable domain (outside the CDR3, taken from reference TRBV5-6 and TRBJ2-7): DAGVTQSPTHLIKTRGQQVTLRCSPKSGHDTVSWYQQALGQGPQFIFQYYEEEERQRGNFPDRFSGHQFPNYSSELNVNALLLGDSALYLCASSGTGGIRYEQYFGPGTRLTVT.

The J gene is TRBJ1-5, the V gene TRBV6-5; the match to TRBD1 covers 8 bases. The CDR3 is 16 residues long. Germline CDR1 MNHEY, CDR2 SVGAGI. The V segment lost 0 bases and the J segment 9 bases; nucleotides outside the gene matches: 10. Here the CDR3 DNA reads TGTGCCAGCAGTTACTCAGGGCAGGGGGCGACGCGGCCCCAGCATTTT. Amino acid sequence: CASSYSGQGATRPQHF.

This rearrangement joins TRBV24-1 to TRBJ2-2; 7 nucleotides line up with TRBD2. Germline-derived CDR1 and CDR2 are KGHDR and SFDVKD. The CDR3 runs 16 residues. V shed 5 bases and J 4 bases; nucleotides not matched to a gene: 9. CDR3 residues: CATSASQLAPTGELFF. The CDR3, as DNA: TGTGCCACCAGTGCCTCTCAACTAGCGCCCACCGGGGAGCTGTTTTTT.